A selection of T cell receptor beta chains follows, all from one sample in a study of blood T cell repertoires in COVID-19. TCRdb keeps only in-frame clones here, not all; method: immunoSEQ multiplex PCR. The sample shows 130,000 or so clones, about 81% of them seen only once. The sample comprised peripheral blood. These receptor sequences come from a woman of 80 years or more with acute or convalescent COVID-19. Each CDR3 is given with its conserved first and last residue. The D gene is left open where the match is weak. Not every row has a clone size; where given, it reads once, few, many or a size class.

V gene	D gene	clone size	J gene	CDR3 DNA	CDR3 protein
TRBV18	.	.	TRBJ1-1	TGTGCCAGCTCAGGATCAACAGGGAGGGTGAACACTGAAGCTTTCTTT	CASSGSTGRVNTEAFF
TRBV6-5	.	.	TRBJ1-1	TGTGCCAGCAGTTACAGTCCAGGGCGTACGGCTTTCTTT	CASSYSPGRTAFF
TRBV11-2	.	few	TRBJ1-2	TGTGCCAGCAGCTTAGTGGGGCAGGGGAGAGGCTACACCTTC	CASSLVGQGRGYTF
TRBV10-1	TRBD1	many	TRBJ2-7	TGCGCCAGCAGTGAGTCAGGACAGGGCTACGAGCAGTACTTC	CASSESGQGYEQYF
TRBV19	.	.	TRBJ2-6	TGTGCCAGTAGGAAGGAGGACTCTGGGGCCAACGTCCTGACTTTC	CASRKEDSGANVLTF
TRBV7-2	.	.	TRBJ1-2	TGTGCCAGCAGCCCAGGATCAGGGGTTAGGTATGGCTACACCTTC	CASSPGSGVRYGYTF
TRBV5-1	.	.	TRBJ2-6	TGCGCCAGCAGCCTGGGCAGTTCCCTTCGTTTGGGGGCCAACGTCCTGACTTTC	CASSLGSSLRLGANVLTF
TRBV5-5	.	.	TRBJ2-3	TGTGCCAGCAGCTTGGAAGGCGGCCGCGCCTTCACAGATACGCAGTATTTT	CASSLEGGRAFTDTQYF
TRBV28	.	.	TRBJ1-6	TGTGCCAGCAGTTTAGGGGCAGCTTATAATTCACCCCTCCACTTT	CASSLGAAYNSPLHF
TRBV6-5	.	.	TRBJ2-2	TGTGCCAGCAGTTACGGGGCGAATGGGAACACCGGGGAGCTGTTTTTT	CASSYGANGNTGELFF
TRBV7-9	.	.	TRBJ1-1	TGTGCCAGCAGCTTAGCGTTGAGCACTGAAGCTTTCTTT	CASSLALSTEAFF
TRBV20-1	.	.	TRBJ1-4	TGCAGTGCCAGTCCGGTCGTGGAAAAACTGTTTTTT	CSASPVVEKLFF
TRBV2	TRBD2	.	TRBJ2-1	TGTGCCAGCAGGAAACTAGCGGGGGCTAACAATGAGCAGTTCTTC	CASRKLAGANNEQFF
TRBV18	.	.	TRBJ1-3	TGTGCCAGCTCACCGTACCAAAGTGGCCCTGGAAACACCATATATTTT	CASSPYQSGPGNTIYF
TRBV6-6	TRBD2	.	TRBJ2-5	TGTGCCAGCAGTACTAGCGGGGGGGCCTGGGAGACCCAGTACTTC	CASSTSGGAWETQYF
TRBV7-7	.	few	TRBJ1-1	TGTGCTAGCAGCACTAGAGAGAACACTGAAGCTTTCTTT	CASSTRENTEAFF
TRBV4-3	.	.	TRBJ2-7	TGCGCCAGCAGCCAAGAACGGAGGCACGAGCAGTACTTC	CASSQERRHEQYF
TRBV23-1	TRBD1	.	TRBJ1-2	TGCGCCAGCAGTCAGGGCAGGGGGTCCTATGGCTACACCTTC	CASSQGRGSYGYTF
TRBV5-5	.	.	TRBJ2-7	TGTGCCAGCAGCCCAGGCGGGGCTGAGGCCTACGAGCAGTACTTC	CASSPGGAEAYEQYF
TRBV19	TRBD1	few	TRBJ2-5	TGTGCCAGTAGTATAATGACAGGGGCAGAGACCCAGTACTTC	CASSIMTGAETQYF
TRBV5-6	.	few	TRBJ1-5	TGTGCCAGCAGTCTGGGCCCCAATCAGCCCCAGCATTTT	CASSLGPNQPQHF
TRBV7-6	.	.	TRBJ2-7	TGTGCCAGCAGCTTAGCGCTGCAGGGTGATGCCGAGCAGTACTTC	CASSLALQGDAEQYF
TRBV5-4	TRBD2	.	TRBJ2-1	TGTGCCAGCAGCACGGGACTAGCGGGTGCACACAATGAGCAGTTCTTC	CASSTGLAGAHNEQFF
TRBV6-1	TRBD1	.	TRBJ2-5	TGTGCCAGCAGTGAATATTCCGGACAGGGTCCCAGGGAGACCCAGTACTTC	CASSEYSGQGPRETQYF